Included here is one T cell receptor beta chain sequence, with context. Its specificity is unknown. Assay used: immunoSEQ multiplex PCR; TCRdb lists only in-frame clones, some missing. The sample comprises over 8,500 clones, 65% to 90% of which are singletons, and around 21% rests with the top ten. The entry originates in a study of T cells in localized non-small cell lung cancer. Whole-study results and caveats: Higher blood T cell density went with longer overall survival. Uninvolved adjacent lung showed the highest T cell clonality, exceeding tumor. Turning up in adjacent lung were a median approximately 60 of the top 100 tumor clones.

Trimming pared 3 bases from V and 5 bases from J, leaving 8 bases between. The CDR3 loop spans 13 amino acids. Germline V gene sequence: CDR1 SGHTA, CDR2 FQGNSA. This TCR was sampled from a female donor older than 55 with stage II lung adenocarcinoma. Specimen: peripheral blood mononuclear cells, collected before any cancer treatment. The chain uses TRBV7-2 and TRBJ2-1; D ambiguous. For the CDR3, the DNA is TGTGCCAGCAGCTTGCAGGCAGACAATGAGCAGTTCTTC. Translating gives CASSLQADNEQFF.